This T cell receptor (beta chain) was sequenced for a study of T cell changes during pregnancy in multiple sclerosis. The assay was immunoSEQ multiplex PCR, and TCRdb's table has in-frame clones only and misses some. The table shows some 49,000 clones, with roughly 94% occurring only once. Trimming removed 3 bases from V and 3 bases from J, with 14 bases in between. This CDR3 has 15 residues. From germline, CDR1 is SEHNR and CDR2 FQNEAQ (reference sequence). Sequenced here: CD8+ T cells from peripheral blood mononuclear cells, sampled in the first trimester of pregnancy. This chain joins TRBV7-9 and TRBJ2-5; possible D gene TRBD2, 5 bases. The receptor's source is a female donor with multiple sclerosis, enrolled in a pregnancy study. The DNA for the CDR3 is TGTGCCAGCAGCTTCATCCGGGAAGGGAAAGAGACCCAGTACTTC. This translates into CASSFIREGKETQYF.